This T cell receptor (beta chain) came from a study of PD-L1 blockade in urothelial cancer. For the study at large: Previous chemotherapy exposure amounted to 0 to 3 regimens for patients.

Losses at the gene ends were 5 bases for V and 5 bases for J; bases not matched to a gene: 16. The germline CDR1 and CDR2 sequences are MNHEY and SMNVEV (reference sequence). This CDR3 contains 17 residues. Added to each PCR by spiking were synthetic TCR analog templates. TCRdb's copy holds only in-frame clones and misses some; the assay was immunoSEQ multiplex PCR. The sample yields some 120,000 clones, approximately 88% seen once. Time point meaning: pretreatment peripheral blood. Source: PBMCs, taken around atezolizumab (anti-PD-L1) treatment. The TCR originated in a man over 45 with urothelial cancer. The chain joins TRBV27 to TRBJ2-5; 8 bases are a match to TRBD2. The CDR3 loop is CASSRLLAAGVLETQYF. CDR3 nucleotides: TGTGCCAGCAGTCGACTCCTCGCAGCGGGAGTCTTGGAGACCCAGTACTTC.